A selection of T cell receptor beta chains follows, all from one sample in a study. MiXCR, run by TCRdb on the 5' RACE reads, gives a single entry per CDR3 protein. This table holds about 8,200 distinct CDR3 sequences, approximately 67% found once. Material for sequencing was tumor-infiltrating naive CD4+ T cells sorted from the breast tumor. These TCRs come from a female donor with breast cancer. Both conserved end residues are part of each CDR3. The order of the fields is J gene, V gene, D gene, clone size, CDR3 DNA, CDR3 protein. D genes are given only for firm matches. A row's size may be missing; if present it is once, few, many or a size class.

j_gene: TRBJ1-5; v_gene: TRBV12-2; d_gene: .; abundance: few; CDR3nt: TGTGCAAGTCGCTTAGTGGGTAATCAGCCCCAGCATTTT; CDR3aa: CASRLVGNQPQHF
j_gene: TRBJ1-5; v_gene: TRBV7-3; d_gene: TRBD1; abundance: .; CDR3nt: TGTGCCAGCAGTCCGGGACAGGGGAATATGCCCCAGCATTTT; CDR3aa: CASSPGQGNMPQHF
j_gene: TRBJ2-5; v_gene: TRBV7-7; d_gene: .; abundance: .; CDR3nt: TGTGCTAGCAGCTTAGGGGCTAGCAGGGAGACCCAGTACTTC; CDR3aa: CASSLGASRETQYF
j_gene: TRBJ1-1; v_gene: TRBV5-1; d_gene: .; abundance: .; CDR3nt: TGCGCCAGCAGCTTGACAACAGGTGAAAAAGCTTTCTTT; CDR3aa: CASSLTTGEKAFF
j_gene: TRBJ1-1; v_gene: TRBV13; d_gene: TRBD1; abundance: .; CDR3nt: TGTGCCGGCAGCCTACAGGGGAGGGCTGAAGCTTTCTTT; CDR3aa: CAGSLQGRAEAFF
j_gene: TRBJ1-3; v_gene: TRBV12-3/TRBV12-4; d_gene: TRBD1; abundance: .; CDR3nt: TGTGCCAGCAGTCCCGGGACAGGGAGCTCTGGAAACACCATATATTTT; CDR3aa: CASSPGTGSSGNTIYF
j_gene: TRBJ2-3; v_gene: TRBV12-3/TRBV12-4; d_gene: .; abundance: .; CDR3nt: TGTGCCAGCAGTTTCTGGGGGCAAGAAGATACGCAGTATTTT; CDR3aa: CASSFWGQEDTQYF
j_gene: TRBJ2-6; v_gene: TRBV5-1; d_gene: .; abundance: few; CDR3nt: TGCGCCAGCAGCTTTGGGGGAACTGGGGCCAACGTCCTGACTTTC; CDR3aa: CASSFGGTGANVLTF
j_gene: TRBJ1-3; v_gene: TRBV2; d_gene: .; abundance: .; CDR3nt: TGTGCCAGCAGTGACTTTGGTGGGGTGGCTGGAAACACCATATATTTT; CDR3aa: CASSDFGGVAGNTIYF
j_gene: TRBJ1-2; v_gene: TRBV5-1; d_gene: .; abundance: .; CDR3nt: TGCGCCAGCAGCTTGGCGGCCAACGCTAACTATGGCTACACCTTC; CDR3aa: CASSLAANANYGYTF
j_gene: TRBJ2-1; v_gene: TRBV5-4; d_gene: .; abundance: .; CDR3nt: TGTGCCAGCAGCCAAGGGACCACACCGGGCAATGAGCAGTTCTTC; CDR3aa: CASSQGTTPGNEQFF
j_gene: TRBJ1-2; v_gene: TRBV10-3; d_gene: TRBD1; abundance: .; CDR3nt: TGTGCCATCAGTGAGGACAGGGTGAATGGCTACACCTTC; CDR3aa: CAISEDRVNGYTF
j_gene: TRBJ2-5; v_gene: TRBV11-3; d_gene: .; abundance: .; CDR3nt: TGTGCCAGCAGCATAATCGGACGGGGACAAGAGACCCAGTACTTC; CDR3aa: CASSIIGRGQETQYF
j_gene: TRBJ1-1; v_gene: TRBV20-1; d_gene: .; abundance: .; CDR3nt: TGCAGTGCTAGGTCGAACACTGAAGCTTTCTTT; CDR3aa: CSARSNTEAFF
j_gene: TRBJ2-1; v_gene: TRBV5-1; d_gene: .; abundance: .; CDR3nt: TGCGCCAGCAGCTTTGGGTTTGGATACAATGAGCAGTTCTTC; CDR3aa: CASSFGFGYNEQFF
j_gene: TRBJ1-6; v_gene: TRBV6-1; d_gene: .; abundance: .; CDR3nt: TGTGCCAGCAGTGAAGTCGGCCACTATAATTCACCCCTCCACTTT; CDR3aa: CASSEVGHYNSPLHF
j_gene: TRBJ1-5; v_gene: TRBV18; d_gene: TRBD1; abundance: .; CDR3nt: TGTGCCAGCTCAGAGAACGGACAGGGGGCGAATCGGAGCCCCCAGCATTTT; CDR3aa: CASSENGQGANRSPQHF
j_gene: TRBJ2-5; v_gene: TRBV5-1; d_gene: .; abundance: .; CDR3nt: TGCGCCAGCAGCTTGACAGCTTCCCAAGAGACCCAGTACTTC; CDR3aa: CASSLTASQETQYF
j_gene: TRBJ1-1; v_gene: TRBV5-1; d_gene: TRBD1; abundance: once; CDR3nt: TGCGCCAGCAGGACAGGACAGGGGGGGACTGAAGCTTTCTTT; CDR3aa: CASRTGQGGTEAFF
j_gene: TRBJ2-3; v_gene: TRBV6-1; d_gene: .; abundance: .; CDR3nt: TGTGCCAGCAGTCAAGACAGGATTTACACAGATACGCAGTATTTT; CDR3aa: CASSQDRIYTDTQYF
j_gene: TRBJ1-2; v_gene: TRBV2; d_gene: .; abundance: .; CDR3nt: TGTGTCAGCAGTGAAGGGATCTATGGCTACACCTTC; CDR3aa: CVSSEGIYGYTF
j_gene: TRBJ1-1; v_gene: TRBV9; d_gene: TRBD1; abundance: .; CDR3nt: TGTGCCAGCAGCGTAGGACAGGGGGCGAACACTGAAGCTTTCTTT; CDR3aa: CASSVGQGANTEAFF
j_gene: TRBJ1-2; v_gene: TRBV20-1; d_gene: .; abundance: .; CDR3nt: TGCAGTGCTAGAGTCCCCCCCGGGGCTAGAGGCTATGGCTACACCTTC; CDR3aa: CSARVPPGARGYGYTF
j_gene: TRBJ2-1; v_gene: TRBV5-1; d_gene: .; abundance: .; CDR3nt: TGCGCCAGCAGCCCCTCGTGGGAACAGCTCTACAATGAGCAGTTCTTC; CDR3aa: CASSPSWEQLYNEQFF
j_gene: TRBJ1-1; v_gene: TRBV29-1; d_gene: .; abundance: .; CDR3nt: TGCAGCGGTATACTAGACCTTTCTGGGACTGAAGCTTTCTTT; CDR3aa: CSGILDLSGTEAFF
j_gene: TRBJ2-7; v_gene: TRBV20-1; d_gene: .; abundance: .; CDR3nt: TGCAGTGCTAGTTCAGCGGGCAGGGGTACGCACGAGCAGTACTTC; CDR3aa: CSASSAGRGTHEQYF
j_gene: TRBJ1-2; v_gene: TRBV6-1; d_gene: TRBD1; abundance: few; CDR3nt: TGTGCCAGCAGTGACGGACAGGGGGCCTATGGCTACACCTTC; CDR3aa: CASSDGQGAYGYTF
j_gene: TRBJ1-1; v_gene: TRBV6-5; d_gene: .; abundance: few; CDR3nt: TGTGCCAGCAGTTCGGACGGGGGGGGCACTGAAGCTTTCTTT; CDR3aa: CASSSDGGGTEAFF
j_gene: TRBJ2-2; v_gene: TRBV9; d_gene: .; abundance: .; CDR3nt: TGTGCCAGCAGCGCTCCCTCCGGCTCCGGGGAGCTGTTTTTT; CDR3aa: CASSAPSGSGELFF
j_gene: TRBJ2-1; v_gene: TRBV10-2; d_gene: TRBD2; abundance: .; CDR3nt: TGCGCCAGCAGTGCTGTTAGCGGGGGGTACAATGAGCAGTTCTTC; CDR3aa: CASSAVSGGYNEQFF
j_gene: TRBJ2-5; v_gene: TRBV28; d_gene: .; abundance: .; CDR3nt: TGTGCCAGCAGTGAGACTTTTGGGCAAGAGACCCAGTACTTC; CDR3aa: CASSETFGQETQYF
j_gene: TRBJ1-4; v_gene: TRBV12-3/TRBV12-4; d_gene: .; abundance: .; CDR3nt: TGTGCCAGCAGTGGGGGCGGCGAAAAACTGTTTTTT; CDR3aa: CASSGGGEKLFF
j_gene: TRBJ2-1; v_gene: TRBV10-1; d_gene: TRBD2; abundance: .; CDR3nt: TGCGCCAGCAGTGGGAGGACTAGCGGAAGGAATGAGCAGTTCTTC; CDR3aa: CASSGRTSGRNEQFF
j_gene: TRBJ1-1; v_gene: TRBV6-6; d_gene: TRBD1; abundance: .; CDR3nt: TGTGCCAGCAGTTACCCCGTGGGGACAGGGGAGACTGAAGCTTTCTTT; CDR3aa: CASSYPVGTGETEAFF
j_gene: TRBJ2-1; v_gene: TRBV6-5; d_gene: .; abundance: .; CDR3nt: TGTGCCAGCAGTTACTCGATGGTTCGTGAGCAGTTCTTC; CDR3aa: CASSYSMVREQFF
j_gene: TRBJ2-5; v_gene: TRBV5-1; d_gene: TRBD2; abundance: once; CDR3nt: TGCGCCAGCAGCTTTGGGCCGACTAGCTCCCAAGAGACCCAGTACTTC; CDR3aa: CASSFGPTSSQETQYF
j_gene: TRBJ1-2; v_gene: TRBV29-1; d_gene: TRBD1; abundance: once; CDR3nt: TGCAGCGTCTCCGGACAGGGAGCCAACTATGGCTACACCTTC; CDR3aa: CSVSGQGANYGYTF
j_gene: TRBJ1-5; v_gene: TRBV10-2; d_gene: .; abundance: few; CDR3nt: TGCGCCAGCAGCAATAGCAATCAGCCCCAGCATTTT; CDR3aa: CASSNSNQPQHF
j_gene: TRBJ1-5; v_gene: TRBV20-1; d_gene: TRBD1; abundance: few; CDR3nt: TGCAGTGCTAGTACGGACAGGGGTTCAAATCAGCCCCAGCATTTT; CDR3aa: CSASTDRGSNQPQHF
j_gene: TRBJ2-7; v_gene: TRBV20-1; d_gene: .; abundance: .; CDR3nt: TGCAGTGCTAGAGGGAACAGGGTAGGCTACGAGCAGTACTTC; CDR3aa: CSARGNRVGYEQYF
j_gene: TRBJ1-1; v_gene: TRBV2; d_gene: TRBD1; abundance: .; CDR3nt: TGTGCCAGCAGTGCAGCCGACAGGGGGCAGCGTGAAGCTTTCTTT; CDR3aa: CASSAADRGQREAFF
j_gene: TRBJ2-7; v_gene: TRBV5-1; d_gene: .; abundance: .; CDR3nt: TGCGCCAGCAGCCTGACACAGGGATCGTACGAGCAGTACTTC; CDR3aa: CASSLTQGSYEQYF
j_gene: TRBJ1-5; v_gene: TRBV7-2; d_gene: .; abundance: once; CDR3nt: TGTGCCAGCAGCTTATGGGCGATCGGCAAGCCCCAGCATTTT; CDR3aa: CASSLWAIGKPQHF
j_gene: TRBJ2-3; v_gene: TRBV4-2; d_gene: TRBD2; abundance: .; CDR3nt: TGTGCCAGCAGCCAAGACCAGGGACTAGCGGGGTTCGGGGAAACGCAGTATTTT; CDR3aa: CASSQDQGLAGFGETQYF
j_gene: TRBJ1-1; v_gene: TRBV4-2; d_gene: .; abundance: .; CDR3nt: TGTGCCAGCAGCCAAGAGGCGCAGGGGAACACTGAAGCTTTCTTT; CDR3aa: CASSQEAQGNTEAFF
j_gene: TRBJ2-3; v_gene: TRBV7-2; d_gene: TRBD2; abundance: .; CDR3nt: TGTGCCAGCAGCCGCGGACTAGCGGGGGGGTTCACAGATACGCAGTATTTT; CDR3aa: CASSRGLAGGFTDTQYF
j_gene: TRBJ1-2; v_gene: TRBV7-6; d_gene: TRBD1; abundance: few; CDR3nt: TGTGCCAGCAGCTTAACGATCGGGACAGACTATGGCTACACCTTC; CDR3aa: CASSLTIGTDYGYTF
j_gene: TRBJ1-1; v_gene: TRBV7-6; d_gene: .; abundance: .; CDR3nt: TGTGCCAGCAGCTTAGTTCAGGTAACGGGCACTGAAGCTTTCTTT; CDR3aa: CASSLVQVTGTEAFF
j_gene: TRBJ2-6; v_gene: TRBV2; d_gene: TRBD1; abundance: .; CDR3nt: TGTGCCAGCATAGGGGACAGGGTTCACTCTGGGGCCAACGTCCTGACTTTC; CDR3aa: CASIGDRVHSGANVLTF
j_gene: TRBJ2-3; v_gene: TRBV11-3; d_gene: .; abundance: few; CDR3nt: TGTGCCAGCAGCTTAGCCGCGGACAGCCAGTATTTT; CDR3aa: CASSLAADSQYF
j_gene: TRBJ2-7; v_gene: TRBV4-1; d_gene: TRBD2; abundance: .; CDR3nt: TGCGCCAGCAGCCCCGGGGGGGCAGGTACCTACGAGCAGTACTTC; CDR3aa: CASSPGGAGTYEQYF
j_gene: TRBJ2-1; v_gene: TRBV20-1; d_gene: .; abundance: .; CDR3nt: TGCAGTGCTAGAGATTTGATCTCCCTAAATGAGCAGTTCTTC; CDR3aa: CSARDLISLNEQFF
j_gene: TRBJ2-5; v_gene: TRBV5-1; d_gene: .; abundance: .; CDR3nt: TGCGCCAGCAGCAAGACTTTATGGGAGACCCAGTACTTC; CDR3aa: CASSKTLWETQYF